The text below deals with one T cell receptor (beta chain). The sample comes from a study of blood T cells in healthy people across ages. CDR3 length: 15 amino acids. Looked up from germline, CDR1 is LNHDA and CDR2 is SQIVND (reference sequence). Trimming removed 7 bases from V and 7 bases from J, with 22 bases in between. PCR was performed a second time for about 7 to 11 cycles using a sample-barcoded 5' primer and a J-beta primer mix. Via MiXCR, TCRdb re-called the 5' RACE reads, giving one row per CDR3 protein. This table has some 940,000 distinct CDR3 sequences, 29% appearing once. Separately, the same data were catalogued under a study of T cells of mothers and their children.

The V and J genes are TRBV19 and TRBJ1-1; D possibly corresponds to TRBD1 (5 bases). The TCR sequence derives from a woman aged 40 to 49 in good health. The sample comprised blood. Here the CDR3 reads CASIFRGTGPNEAFF. CDR3 nucleotide sequence: TGTGCCAGTATATTTCGGGGGACTGGACCAAATGAAGCTTTCTTT.